Detailed here is one T cell receptor (beta chain). As yet, its antigen is unknown. This sample stems from a study of response to subunit inactivated influenza vaccine. Broader study findings: Only a handful of new T cells, the authors suggested, are recruited with each seasonal influenza vaccination.

TCRdb analysed the RT-PCR reads with MiXCR anew, one entry per CDR3 protein. This table has 860,000 or so distinct CDR3 sequences, 20% to 25% appearing once. The CDR3 sequence is 14 residues long. V was clipped by 6 bases and J by 6 bases, with 17 bases between them. Germline-derived CDR1 and CDR2 are MNHEY and SMNVEV (reference sequence). This TCR derives from a middle-aged man who received an inactivated influenza vaccine. The rearrangement joins TRBV27 to TRBJ1-1, with D possibly being TRBD1 (6 bases). This specimen consisted of PBMCs from blood, obtained 5 to 6 days after vaccination. The CDR3 loop is CASSSGGRWSEAFF. DNA of the CDR3: TGTGCCAGCAGCTCCGGGGGCCGGTGGTCTGAAGCTTTCTTT.